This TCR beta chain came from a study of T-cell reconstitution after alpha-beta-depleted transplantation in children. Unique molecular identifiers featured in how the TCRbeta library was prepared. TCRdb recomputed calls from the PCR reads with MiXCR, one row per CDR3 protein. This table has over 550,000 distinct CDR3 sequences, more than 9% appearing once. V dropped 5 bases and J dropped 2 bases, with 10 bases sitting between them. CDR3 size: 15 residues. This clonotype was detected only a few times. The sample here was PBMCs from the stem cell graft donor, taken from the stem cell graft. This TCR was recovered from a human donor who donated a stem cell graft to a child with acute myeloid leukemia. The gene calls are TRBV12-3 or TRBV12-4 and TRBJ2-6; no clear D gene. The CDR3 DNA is TGTGCCAGCAGTCCGAGTGGTCCTGGGGCCAACGTCCTGACTTTC. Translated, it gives CASSPSGPGANVLTF.